The T cell receptor (beta chain) under discussion was sequenced for a study of naive and memory T cell subsets. Findings and caveats of the study: Naive repertoires, especially CD8, held a few larger clonotypes, possibly memory cells re-expressing CD45RA. Expression changes during T cell differentiation may affect RNA-based TCR counts.

V lost 3 bases and J lost 4; bases outside the gene matches: 4. Looked up from germline, CDR1 is SGHRS and CDR2 is YFSETQ. The CDR3 has 14 residues. From the second PCR step, alpha and beta chains were amplified apart. Four subsets defined by CD45RA and CD27 were sorted after CD3, CD4, CD8 and live/dead staining. Two oligonucleotides, mixed equimolar, formed the beta constant-region primer covering TRBC1 and TRBC2. Four rounds of PCR amplified the ligated cDNA using nested alpha and beta constant-region primers plus SP2. TCRdb re-called the UMI-ligation and nested PCR reads through MiXCR, storing one row per CDR3 protein. The sample holds over 110,000 distinct CDR3 sequences, about 20% seen once. This clonotype was seen a few times. Its antigen is undetermined.

The receptor was isolated from a human donor in good health. The chain combines TRBV5-1 with TRBJ2-7; 10 nucleotides align to TRBD2. The source material was naive CD8+ T cells from blood. The CDR3 region is CASSSGTSEYEQYF. In nucleotides, the CDR3 is TGCGCCAGCAGCTCCGGGACTAGCGAGTACGAGCAGTACTTC.